These T cell receptor beta chains were read from a single sample in a study of cytomegalovirus exposure and HLA in healthy donors. The protocol was immunoSEQ multiplex PCR, while the TCRdb copy is restricted to in-frame clones and leaves out a portion. In the table there are roughly 250,000 clones, approximately 84% of which are singletons. The sequenced material came from PBMCs. These receptors were taken from a woman aged 40 to 50 in good health and CMV-seropositive. CDR3s include the opening cysteine and the closing phenylalanine or tryptophan. The D gene is left open where the match is weak. Some rows mark clone size as missing; the rest say once, few, many or name a class of expanded clone.

d_gene	v_gene	j_gene	abundance	len	CDR3nt	CDR3aa
-	TRBV7-2	TRBJ1-1	-	15	TGTGCCAGCAGCTTAGTTGGACGGGGAGAGACTGAAGCTTTCTTT	CASSLVGRGETEAFF
-	TRBV5-1	TRBJ2-7	-	12	TGCGCCAGCAGCCCCGGTTTTCTCGAGCAGTACTTC	CASSPGFLEQYF
-	TRBV6-1	TRBJ2-7	-	14	TGTGCCAGCGGAGAGACAGTGGCCTCCTACGAGCAGTACTTC	CASGETVASYEQYF
TRBD2	TRBV19	TRBJ2-1	-	18	TGTGCCAGTAGTTCACCGCCGGGACTAGCGGGTTCCTACAATGAGCAGTTCTTC	CASSSPPGLAGSYNEQFF
TRBD1	TRBV7-8	TRBJ1-5	-	13	TGTGCCAGCAGCTACGACAGGGCCCAGCCCCAGCATTTT	CASSYDRAQPQHF
TRBD1	TRBV5-1	TRBJ2-2	-	14	TGCGCCAGCAGCTTCCAGGGGGACACCGGGGAGCTGTTTTTT	CASSFQGDTGELFF
-	TRBV27	TRBJ1-2	-	14	TGTGCCAGCAGTTCGGGGTCGGCCTCCTATGGCTACACCTTC	CASSSGSASYGYTF
TRBD2	TRBV10-3	TRBJ2-5	-	17	TGTGCCATCAGTGAGCAACCACTAGCGGGAGGACAAGAGACCCAGTACTTC	CAISEQPLAGGQETQYF
TRBD2	TRBV11-2	TRBJ2-4	-	18	TGTGCCAGCAGCTCAATTGGACTAGCGGGAGATGCCAAAAACAGTCAGTACTTC	CASSSIGLAGDAKNSQYF
-	TRBV6-5	TRBJ1-1	-	13	TGTGCCAGCACCCCATCGGGGTCTACTGAAGCTTTCTTT	CASTPSGSTEAFF
-	TRBV11-3	TRBJ1-1	-	12	TGTGCCAGCGCTCCGGGAGATACTGAAGCTTTCTTT	CASAPGDTEAFF
TRBD1	TRBV6-5	TRBJ2-7	-	13	TGTGCCAGCAGGTCCTCAGGGGGCTACGAGCAGTACTTC	CASRSSGGYEQYF
-	TRBV28	TRBJ1-4	-	14	TGTGCCAGCAGTTTAGTGCGGCGTGAACGAAAACTGTTTTTT	CASSLVRRERKLFF
TRBD2	TRBV27	TRBJ2-1	-	17	TGTGCCAGCAGTTTAGGGGAGGGGCCCTGGGGTTGGAATGAGCAGTTCTTC	CASSLGEGPWGWNEQFF
TRBD1	TRBV10-3	TRBJ1-4	-	13	TGTGCCATCAGGGGGACAGGGGTTGAAAAACTGTTTTTT	CAIRGTGVEKLFF
-	TRBV28	TRBJ1-1	-	14	TGTGCCAGCAGTCTACAGGGCTTGAACACTGAAGCTTTCTTT	CASSLQGLNTEAFF
-	TRBV18	TRBJ2-1	once	13	TGTGCCAGCTCACCGGGACTTATGAATGAGCAGTTCTTC	CASSPGLMNEQFF
TRBD1	TRBV2	TRBJ1-4	-	14	TGTGCCAGCAGTAGCGACAGGGGTGATGAAAAACTGTTTTTT	CASSSDRGDEKLFF
TRBD2	TRBV27	TRBJ2-2	-	17	TGTGCCAGCAGTTTGCCGGGACTAGCGGCGAACACCGGGGAGCTGTTTTTT	CASSLPGLAANTGELFF
-	TRBV28	TRBJ2-1	-	14	TGTGCCAGCAGTTCCCGCGGGGTTTACAATGAGCAGTTCTTC	CASSSRGVYNEQFF
TRBD1	TRBV14	TRBJ2-3	-	15	TGTGCCAGCAGCCACAGACAGGGGGTAGGAGATACGCAGTATTTT	CASSHRQGVGDTQYF
-	TRBV7-2	TRBJ1-2	-	14	TGTGCCAGCAGCGGTGGGGGGTACGGCTATGGCTACACCTTC	CASSGGGYGYGYTF
TRBD1	TRBV6-5	TRBJ2-5	-	14	TGTGCCAGCAGTTACGACAGGGGAGGCGAGACCCAGTACTTC	CASSYDRGGETQYF
TRBD1	TRBV6-5	TRBJ2-7	-	14	TGTGCCAGCAGTTATGGGACAGGGTTCTACGAGCAGTACTTC	CASSYGTGFYEQYF
-	TRBV29-1	TRBJ2-1	-	11	TGCAGCGTTGACGGGAGCAATGAGCAGTTCTTC	CSVDGSNEQFF
-	TRBV29-1	TRBJ2-3	once	12	TGCAGCGTTGACCCCCTAGCAGATACGCAGTATTTT	CSVDPLADTQYF